The clone carrying this T cell receptor beta chain was counted only a few times. The sample belongs to a study of T-cell reconstitution after alpha-beta-depleted transplantation in children. The CDR3 sequence is 15 residues long. Germline V CDR1 and CDR2: DFQATT, SNEGSKA (reference sequence). Trimming pared 6 bases from V and 0 bases from J, leaving 16 bases between. TCRbeta library preparation incorporated unique molecular identifiers. Each CDR3 protein is one row after TCRdb ran MiXCR on the PCR reads. The repertoire has about 240,000 distinct CDR3 sequences, roughly 24% of them found once; the top ten carry 2.6%.

This chain links TRBV20-1 with TRBJ2-3; D gene unclear. The sequence came from a girl aged 2 to 9 with Fanconi anemia, due to receive a stem cell transplant. This sample comprised PBMCs, obtained before TCRalphabeta/CD19-depleted stem cell transplant. The CDR3 is CSAKPPYTSTDTQYF. CDR3 DNA: TGCAGTGCCAAGCCCCCGTATACTAGCACAGATACGCAGTATTTT.